This T cell receptor beta chain was sequenced in a study of T cell changes during pregnancy in multiple sclerosis. Sequencing was performed with immunoSEQ multiplex PCR; in TCRdb, only in-frame clones are kept and a portion is missing. The sample holds 50,000 to 80,000 clones, more than 90% seen once. Source: peripheral blood, taken in the second trimester of pregnancy. The receptor was derived from a female donor with multiple sclerosis, enrolled in a pregnancy study.

The CDR3 sequence is CASSLKTGYSGNTIYF. DNA of the CDR3: TGTGCCAGCAGTTTAAAGACGGGGTACTCTGGAAACACCATATATTTT. This chain joins TRBV27 and TRBJ1-3; no reliable D call. CDR1 is MNHEY, CDR2 SMNVEV, per germline (reference sequence). The CDR3 runs to 16 residues. V shed 2 bases and J shed 0 bases, with 11 bases lying between them.